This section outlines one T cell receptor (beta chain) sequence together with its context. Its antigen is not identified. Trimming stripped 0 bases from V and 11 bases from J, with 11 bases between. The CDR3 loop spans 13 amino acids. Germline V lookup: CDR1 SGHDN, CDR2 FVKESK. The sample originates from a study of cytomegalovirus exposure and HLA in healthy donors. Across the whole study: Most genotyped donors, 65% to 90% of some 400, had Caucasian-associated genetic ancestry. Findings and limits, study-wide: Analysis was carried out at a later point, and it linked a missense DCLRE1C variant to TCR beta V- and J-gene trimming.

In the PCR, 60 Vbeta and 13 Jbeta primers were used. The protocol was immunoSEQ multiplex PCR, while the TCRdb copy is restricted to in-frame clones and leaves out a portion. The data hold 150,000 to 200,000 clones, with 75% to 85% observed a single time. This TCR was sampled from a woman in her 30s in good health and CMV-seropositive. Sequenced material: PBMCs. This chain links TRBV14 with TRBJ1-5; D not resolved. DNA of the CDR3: TGTGCCAGCAGCCAAGATGTGGCCTCGACCCAGCATTTT. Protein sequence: CASSQDVASTQHF.